This T cell receptor (beta chain) was profiled in a study of vaccination and CD4 T cells after COVID-19 (dated by TCRdb to 2021 to 2024). Some background on the complete study: Every convalescent patient had a positive nasal swab PCR test for SARS-CoV-2, with mild disease in roughly 10 patients and severe disease in one. Six males and four females were included in the convalescent cohort, with two Hispanic individuals, seven Caucasians, two Asians and one multiracial person represented. Participants got two doses of the Pfizer-BioNTech BNT162b2 vaccine (n=8) or two doses of the Moderna mRNA-1273 vaccine (n=2). Post-COVID blood samples were collected from convalescent patients a median of around 100 days after diagnosis, with a range of about 35 to 170 days. Post-vaccine blood samples were collected a median of about 72 days after the second vaccine dose, ranging from 14 to 241 days. The cultures were stimulated with overlapping spike peptide pools from SARS-CoV-2 and from the common cold coronaviruses HCoV-NL63, HCoV-OC43 and HCoV-229E. Control cultures used a CEFX viral epitope pool as positive control, an HIV-1 Nef peptide pool as negative control, or no peptide. In 10 COVID-19 convalescent patients and a few infection-naive healthy vaccine recipients, researchers compared the spike-specific CD4+ TCR repertoire from before mRNA vaccination with the repertoire from after.

Libraries were made using PCR. TCR sequencing of DNA from cultured CD4+ T cells used the Oncomine TCR Beta short-read assay at the Johns Hopkins FTIC core. The QIAamp micro DNA kit was used to extract genomic DNA from the cultured CD4+ T cells. Oncomine TCR Beta libraries from cultured CD4+ T cells were pooled using unique dual indexes and sequenced on an Illumina iSeq 100. The original methods were these. Non-productive sequences were removed, and CDR3s not starting with C, not ending with F or W, or shorter than 7 amino acids were discarded. The MANAFEST web application was used to identify antigen-specific clonotypes by comparing peptide-stimulated wells against reference wells and other culture wells. Positive clones required FDR below 0.05, an odds ratio above 5, and productive frequency above 0.1% in at least two of three replicate wells. Clonotypes that were significantly expanded in both SARS-CoV-2 spike wells and at least one common cold coronavirus spike condition were defined as cross-reactive. Similarity between CDR3 sequences was evaluated in R version 3.6.1 using Levenshtein distances (stringdist) and unrooted phylogenetic trees (ape). In-frame beta chains were kept once TCRdb had trimmed the public reads at Q25 with fastp and called clones with MiXCR. Records with the same CDR3 protein are collapsed into one entry carrying the most frequent genes and DNA. These V and J calls rely on TCRdb rather than the paper's analysis. Across this sample there are about 3,400 distinct CDR3 sequences, with about 30% seen only once. About 47% of the sample lies in the top ten.

The sample's treatment or condition, from its label and the paper: roughly ten-day PBMC culture with coronavirus spike peptide pools or control peptides (ViraFEST assay). The ViraFEST assay, used in the study, expanded antigen-specific T cells with peptide pools and then identified the expanded clonotypes through TCR sequencing. The convalescent patients' positive SARS-CoV-2 PCR tests fell between March and December 2020, which was before the Alpha, Beta and Delta variants emerged in the United States. Fewer than 2.5 million PBMCs per well were cultured in IMDM with roughly 5% human AB serum and approximately 9.8 IU/ml IL-2, plus 10 ug/ml peptide pools. Half of the culture medium was replaced with fresh IL-2-containing medium on days 3 and 7. After nine to eleven days of culture, CD4+ T cells were isolated by negative selection with the EasySep CD4+ T cell isolation kit. PBMCs were separated from whole blood using Ficoll-Paque Plus gradient centrifugation and then either used fresh or cryopreserved at -140C. Each culture condition was generally run in triplicate wells.

The V end gives up 0 bases and the J end 4 bases, leaving 4 bases in the junction not matched to a gene. The CDR3 covers 15 residues, taking in both the cysteine and the phenylalanine. The entry retains the CDR3 DNA only, 45 bases that are in frame from base 1. CDR1 and CDR2 were assigned from the germline V gene as MNHEY and SVGAGI. Results the study describes overall, beyond this receptor: Among the post-vaccine SARS-CoV-2-reactive clones in convalescent patients, a median about 89% showed up only after vaccination, which suggests vaccine-specific priming. Only a relatively small number of convalescent patients were included in the study, and early timepoints following natural infection were not analyzed. An increase in the median number of SARS-CoV-2-reactive clonotypes from 20 to 25 after infection to roughly 39 after vaccination was observed, but the change was not found to be significant. Of the vaccine-specific clones in convalescent patients, 304 of 307, or nearly all, reacted only to SARS-CoV-2 spike and did not cross-react with common cold coronaviruses.

Comments on this clonotype: The clone's antigen remains unknown. Base quality data are lacking; no much larger clone is found one base away.

Specimen: CD4+ T cells from blood, cultured in vitro. The receptor chain draws on TRBV6-5 and TRBJ1-2, and 8 bases in between align with TRBD1. This clonotype was obtained from a human donor who had recovered from COVID-19. The CDR3 is CASSYSHRGVYGYTF. The sequenced DNA is TGTGCCAGCAGTTACTCCCACAGGGGGGTCTATGGCTACACCTTC.